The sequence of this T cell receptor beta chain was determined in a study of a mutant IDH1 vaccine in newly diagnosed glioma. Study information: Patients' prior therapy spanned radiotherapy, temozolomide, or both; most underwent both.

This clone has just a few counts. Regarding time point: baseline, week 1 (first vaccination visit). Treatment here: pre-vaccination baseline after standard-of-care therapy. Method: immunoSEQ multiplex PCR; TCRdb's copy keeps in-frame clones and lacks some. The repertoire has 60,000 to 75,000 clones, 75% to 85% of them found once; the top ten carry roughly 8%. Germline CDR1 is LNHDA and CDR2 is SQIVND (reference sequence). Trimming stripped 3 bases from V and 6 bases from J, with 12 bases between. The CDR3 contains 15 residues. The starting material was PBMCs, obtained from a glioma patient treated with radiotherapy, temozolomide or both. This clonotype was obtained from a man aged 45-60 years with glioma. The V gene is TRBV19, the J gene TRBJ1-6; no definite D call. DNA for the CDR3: TGTGCCAGTAGTATTATGGCGCGGGGTAATTCACCCCTCCACTTT. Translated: CASSIMARGNSPLHF.